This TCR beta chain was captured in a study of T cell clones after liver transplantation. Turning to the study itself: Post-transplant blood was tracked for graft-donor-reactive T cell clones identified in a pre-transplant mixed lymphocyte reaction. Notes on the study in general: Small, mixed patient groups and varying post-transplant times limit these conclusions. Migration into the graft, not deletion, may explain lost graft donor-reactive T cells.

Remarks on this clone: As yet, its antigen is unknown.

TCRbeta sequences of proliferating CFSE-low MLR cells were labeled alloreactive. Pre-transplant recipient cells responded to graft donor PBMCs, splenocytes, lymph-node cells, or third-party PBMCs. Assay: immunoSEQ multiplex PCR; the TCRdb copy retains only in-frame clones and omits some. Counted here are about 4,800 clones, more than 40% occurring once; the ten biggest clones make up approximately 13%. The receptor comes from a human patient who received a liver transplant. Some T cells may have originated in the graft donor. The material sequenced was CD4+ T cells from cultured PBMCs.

CDR3 residues: CSALRDTAEQYF. CDR3 sequence (DNA): TGCAGCGCCCTGAGGGACACAGCGGAGCAGTACTTC. The gene calls are TRBV29-1 and TRBJ2-7; D may be TRBD1 (6 bases). Germline assignment: CDR1 SQVTM and CDR2 ANQGSEA. With 7 bases removed from V and 7 bases from J, the gap between germline ends came to 17 bases. This CDR3 contains 12 residues.